This T cell receptor (beta chain) stems from a study of blood T cells in healthy people across ages. The ends lost 6 bases at V and 8 bases at J; junction bases unmatched: 1. CDR3 length: 11 residues. Findings of the study overall: Because sorting was not performed, PBMCs prevented conclusive naive versus antigen-experienced comparison. Versus aged donors, long-lived donors had higher diversity and more naive CD4+ cells.

A second about 6 to 12 cycle PCR used barcoded and J-beta primers. TCRdb recomputed calls from the 5' RACE reads with MiXCR, one row per CDR3 protein. The table has 780,000 or so distinct CDR3 sequences, around three fifths seen once; the top ten hold under 30%. Details on this clonotype: Its antigen is as yet unknown.

V gene TRBV12-3 or TRBV12-4 combines with J gene TRBJ2-3, with 8 bases that match TRBD1. What was sequenced was blood. This clonotype originated in a man aged 35 to 55 in good health. This CDR3 reads CASSDRGTQYF. The CDR3 DNA reads as TGTGCCAGCAGCGACAGGGGTACGCAGTATTTT.